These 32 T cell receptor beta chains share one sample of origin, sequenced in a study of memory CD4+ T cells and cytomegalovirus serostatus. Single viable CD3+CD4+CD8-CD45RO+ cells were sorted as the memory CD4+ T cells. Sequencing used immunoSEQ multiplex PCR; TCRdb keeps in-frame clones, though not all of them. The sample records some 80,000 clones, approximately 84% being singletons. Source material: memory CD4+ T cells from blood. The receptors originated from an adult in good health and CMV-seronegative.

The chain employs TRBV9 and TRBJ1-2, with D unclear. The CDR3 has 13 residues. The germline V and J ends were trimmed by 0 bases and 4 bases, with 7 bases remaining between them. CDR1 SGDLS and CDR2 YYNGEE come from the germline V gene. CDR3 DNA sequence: TGTGCCAGCAGCGTAGACGGAATCTATGGCTACACCTTC. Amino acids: CASSVDGIYGYTF.

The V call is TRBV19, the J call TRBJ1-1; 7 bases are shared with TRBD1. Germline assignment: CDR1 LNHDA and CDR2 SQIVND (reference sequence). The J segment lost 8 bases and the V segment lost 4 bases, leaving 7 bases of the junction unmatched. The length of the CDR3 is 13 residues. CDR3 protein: CASSTSRQGEAFF. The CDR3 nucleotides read TGTGCCAGTAGTACATCCCGACAGGGAGAAGCTTTCTTT.

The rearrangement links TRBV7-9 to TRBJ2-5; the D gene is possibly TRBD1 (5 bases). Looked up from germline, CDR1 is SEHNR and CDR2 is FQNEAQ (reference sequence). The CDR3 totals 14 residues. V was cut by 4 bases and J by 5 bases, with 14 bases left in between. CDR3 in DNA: TGTGCCAGCAGCTCAGGGATTGCTTTGGAGACCCAGTACTTC. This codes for CASSSGIALETQYF.

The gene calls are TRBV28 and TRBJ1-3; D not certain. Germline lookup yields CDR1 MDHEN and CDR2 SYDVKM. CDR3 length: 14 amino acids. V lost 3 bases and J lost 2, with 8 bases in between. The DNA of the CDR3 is TGTGCCAGCAGTTTTGCCGGGGCTGGAAACACCATATATTTT. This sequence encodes CASSFAGAGNTIYF.

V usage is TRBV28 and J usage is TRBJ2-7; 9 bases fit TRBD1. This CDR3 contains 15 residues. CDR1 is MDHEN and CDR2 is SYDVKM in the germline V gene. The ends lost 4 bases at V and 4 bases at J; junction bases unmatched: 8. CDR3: CASSSPGTGTYEQYF. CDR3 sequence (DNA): TGTGCCAGCAGTTCACCCGGGACAGGGACGTACGAGCAGTACTTC.

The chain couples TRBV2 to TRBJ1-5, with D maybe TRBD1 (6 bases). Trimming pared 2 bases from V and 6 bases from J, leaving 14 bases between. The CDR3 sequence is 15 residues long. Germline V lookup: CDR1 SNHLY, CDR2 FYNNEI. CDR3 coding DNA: TGTGCCAGCAGTGAACAGGCCAGGGGCGGTCAGCCCCAGCATTTT. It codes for CASSEQARGGQPQHF.

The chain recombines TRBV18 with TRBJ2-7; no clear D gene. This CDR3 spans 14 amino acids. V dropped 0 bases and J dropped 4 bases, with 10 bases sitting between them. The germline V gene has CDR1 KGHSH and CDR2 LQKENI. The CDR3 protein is CASSPPSSQYEQYF. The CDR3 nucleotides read TGTGCCAGCTCACCACCGAGCAGCCAATACGAGCAGTACTTC.

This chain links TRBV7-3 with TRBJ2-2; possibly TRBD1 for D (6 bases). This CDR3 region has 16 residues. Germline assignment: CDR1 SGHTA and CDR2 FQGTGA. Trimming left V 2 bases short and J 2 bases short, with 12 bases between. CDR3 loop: CASSLFPGHNTGELFF. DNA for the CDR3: TGTGCCAGCAGCTTATTCCCGGGACACAACACCGGGGAGCTGTTTTTT.

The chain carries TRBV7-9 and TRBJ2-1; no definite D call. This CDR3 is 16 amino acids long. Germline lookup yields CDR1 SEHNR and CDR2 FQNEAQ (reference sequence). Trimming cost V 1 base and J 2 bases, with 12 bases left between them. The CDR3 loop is CASSLVPLGTYNEQFF. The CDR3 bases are TGTGCCAGCAGCTTAGTCCCCTTAGGGACCTACAATGAGCAGTTCTTC.

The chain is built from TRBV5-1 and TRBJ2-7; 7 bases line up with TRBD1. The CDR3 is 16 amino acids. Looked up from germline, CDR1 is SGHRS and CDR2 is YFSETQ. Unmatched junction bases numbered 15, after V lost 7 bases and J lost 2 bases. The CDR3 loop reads CASGIATGASPYEQYF. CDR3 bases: TGCGCCAGCGGTATTGCTACAGGGGCATCCCCCTACGAGCAGTACTTC.

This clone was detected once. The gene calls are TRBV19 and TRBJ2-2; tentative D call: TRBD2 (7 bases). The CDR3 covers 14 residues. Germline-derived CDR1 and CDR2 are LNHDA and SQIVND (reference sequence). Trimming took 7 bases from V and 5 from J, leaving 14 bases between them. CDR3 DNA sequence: TGTGCCAGTAATAGGGGGGGAAGGACCGGGGAGCTGTTTTTT. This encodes CASNRGGRTGELFF.

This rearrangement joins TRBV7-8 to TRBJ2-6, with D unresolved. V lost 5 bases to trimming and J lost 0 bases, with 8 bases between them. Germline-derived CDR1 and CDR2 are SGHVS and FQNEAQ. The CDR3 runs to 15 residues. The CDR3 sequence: CASSPGRSGANVLTF. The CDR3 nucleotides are TGTGCCAGCAGCCCCGGTCGCTCTGGGGCCAACGTCCTGACTTTC.

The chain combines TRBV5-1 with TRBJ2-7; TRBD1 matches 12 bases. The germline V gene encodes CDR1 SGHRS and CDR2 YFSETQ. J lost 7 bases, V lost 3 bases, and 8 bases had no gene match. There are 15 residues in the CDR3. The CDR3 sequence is CASSSDGDRGREQYF. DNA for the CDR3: TGCGCCAGCAGCTCGGATGGGGACAGGGGGCGTGAGCAGTACTTC. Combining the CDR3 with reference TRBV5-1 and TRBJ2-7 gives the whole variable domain KAGVTQTPRYLIKTRGQQVTLSCSPISGHRSVSWYQQTPGQGLQFLFEYFSETQRNKGNFPGRFSGRQFSNSRSEMNVSTLELGDSALYLCASSSDGDRGREQYFGPGTRLTVT.

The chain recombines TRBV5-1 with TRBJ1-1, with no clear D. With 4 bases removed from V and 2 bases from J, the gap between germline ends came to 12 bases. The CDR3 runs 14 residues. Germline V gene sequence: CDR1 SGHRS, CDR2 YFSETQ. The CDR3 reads CASSAQIINTEAFF. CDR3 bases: TGCGCCAGCAGCGCTCAAATCATTAACACTGAAGCTTTCTTT. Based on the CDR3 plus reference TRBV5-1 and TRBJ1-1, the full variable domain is KAGVTQTPRYLIKTRGQQVTLSCSPISGHRSVSWYQQTPGQGLQFLFEYFSETQRNKGNFPGRFSGRQFSNSRSEMNVSTLELGDSALYLCASSAQIINTEAFFGQGTRLTVV.

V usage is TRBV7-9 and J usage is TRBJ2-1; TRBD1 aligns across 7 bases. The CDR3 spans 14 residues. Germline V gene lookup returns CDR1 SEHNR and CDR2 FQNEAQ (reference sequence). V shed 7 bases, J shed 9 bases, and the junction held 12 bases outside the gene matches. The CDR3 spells CASILTGQSGEQFF. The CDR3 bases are TGTGCCAGCATTCTGACAGGGCAATCGGGTGAGCAGTTCTTC. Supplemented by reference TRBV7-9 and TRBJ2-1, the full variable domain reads DTGVSQNPRHKITKRGQNVTFRCDPISEHNRLYWYRQTLGQGPEFLTYFQNEAQLEKSRLLSDRFSAERPKGSFSTLEIQRTEQGDSAMYLCASILTGQSGEQFFGPGTRLTVL.

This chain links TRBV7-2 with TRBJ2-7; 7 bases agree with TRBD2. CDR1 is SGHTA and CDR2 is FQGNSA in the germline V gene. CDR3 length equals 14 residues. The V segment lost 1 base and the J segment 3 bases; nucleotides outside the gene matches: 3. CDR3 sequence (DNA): TGTGCCAGCAGCTTAGAGGCTAGCGGCTACGAGCAGTACTTC. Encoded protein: CASSLEASGYEQYF.

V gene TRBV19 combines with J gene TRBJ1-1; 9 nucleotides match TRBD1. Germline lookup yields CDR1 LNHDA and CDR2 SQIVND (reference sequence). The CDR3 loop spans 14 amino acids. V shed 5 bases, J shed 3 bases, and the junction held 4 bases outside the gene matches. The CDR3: CASSETGGYTEAFF. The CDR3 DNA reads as TGTGCCAGTAGTGAGACAGGGGGATACACTGAAGCTTTCTTT.

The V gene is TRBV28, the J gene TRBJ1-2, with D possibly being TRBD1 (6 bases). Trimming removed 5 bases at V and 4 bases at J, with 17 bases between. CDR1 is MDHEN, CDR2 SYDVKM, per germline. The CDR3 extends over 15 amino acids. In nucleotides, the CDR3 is TGTGCCAGCAGTCCCCAAACAGGGATCCGCTATGGCTACACCTTC. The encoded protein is CASSPQTGIRYGYTF.

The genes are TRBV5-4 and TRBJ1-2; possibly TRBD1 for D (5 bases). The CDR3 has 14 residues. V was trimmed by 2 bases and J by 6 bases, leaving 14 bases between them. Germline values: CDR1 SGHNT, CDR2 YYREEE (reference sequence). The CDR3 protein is CASSFRDGYDGYTF. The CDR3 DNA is TGTGCCAGCAGCTTCCGGGACGGATACGATGGCTACACCTTC.

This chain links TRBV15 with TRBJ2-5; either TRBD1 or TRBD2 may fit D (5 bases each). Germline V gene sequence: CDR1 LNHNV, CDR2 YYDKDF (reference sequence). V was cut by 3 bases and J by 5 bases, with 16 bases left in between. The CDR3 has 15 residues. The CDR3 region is CATSRWGTVGETQYF. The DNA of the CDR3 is TGTGCCACCAGCAGGTGGGGGACGGTAGGGGAGACCCAGTACTTC. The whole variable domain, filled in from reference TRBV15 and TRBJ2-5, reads DAMVIQNPRYQVTQFGKPVTLSCSQTLNHNVMYWYQQKSSQAPKLLFHYYDKDFNNEADTPDNFQSRRPNTSFCFLDIRSPGLGDTAMYLCATSRWGTVGETQYFGPGTRLLVL.

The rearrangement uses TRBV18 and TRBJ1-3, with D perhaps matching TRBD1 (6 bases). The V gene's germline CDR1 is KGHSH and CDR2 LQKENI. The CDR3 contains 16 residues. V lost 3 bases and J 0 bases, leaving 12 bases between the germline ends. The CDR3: CASSPAGESSGNTIYF. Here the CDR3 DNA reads TGTGCCAGCTCACCTGCAGGGGAGAGCTCTGGAAACACCATATATTTT.

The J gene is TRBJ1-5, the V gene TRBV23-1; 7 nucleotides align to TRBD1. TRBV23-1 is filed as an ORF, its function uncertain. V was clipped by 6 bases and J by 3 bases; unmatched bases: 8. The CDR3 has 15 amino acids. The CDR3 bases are TGCGCCAGCAGCCACTTCACAGGGGCCAATCAGCCCCAGCATTTT. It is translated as CASSHFTGANQPQHF.

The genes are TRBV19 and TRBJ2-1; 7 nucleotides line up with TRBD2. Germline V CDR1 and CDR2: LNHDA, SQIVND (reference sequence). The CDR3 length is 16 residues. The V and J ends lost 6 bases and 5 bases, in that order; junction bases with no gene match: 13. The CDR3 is CASSAARLAVDNEQFF. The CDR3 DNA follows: TGTGCCAGTAGCGCCGCTAGGCTAGCGGTAGACAATGAGCAGTTCTTC.

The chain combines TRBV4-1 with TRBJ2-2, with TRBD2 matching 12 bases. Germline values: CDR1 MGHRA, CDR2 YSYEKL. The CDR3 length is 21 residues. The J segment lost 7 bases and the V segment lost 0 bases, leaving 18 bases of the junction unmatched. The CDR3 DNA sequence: TGCGCCAGCAGCCAAGAAGGCGGATATACGACTAGCGGGGGCCGGCACGGGGAGCTGTTTTTT. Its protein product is CASSQEGGYTTSGGRHGELFF.

The CDR3 DNA sequence: TGTGCCAGCTCACCACAGATACAGGGAGCTAACACTGAAGCTTTCTTT. This encodes CASSPQIQGANTEAFF. The chain couples TRBV18 to TRBJ1-1, with D perhaps matching TRBD1 (6 bases). Germline V gene sequence: CDR1 KGHSH, CDR2 LQKENI. The V and J ends lost 1 base and 2 bases respectively, with 14 bases between them. The CDR3 covers 16 residues.

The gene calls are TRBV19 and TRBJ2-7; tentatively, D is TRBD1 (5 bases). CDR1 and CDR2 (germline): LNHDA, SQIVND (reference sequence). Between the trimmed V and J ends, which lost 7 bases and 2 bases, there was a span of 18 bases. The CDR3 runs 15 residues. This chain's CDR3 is CASKLRVFGAYEQYF. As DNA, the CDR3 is TGTGCCAGTAAACTCAGGGTGTTCGGAGCCTACGAGCAGTACTTC. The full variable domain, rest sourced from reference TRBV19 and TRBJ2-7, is DGGITQSPKYLFRKEGQNVTLSCEQNLNHDAMYWYRQDPGQGLRLIYYSQIVNDFQKGDIAEGYSVSREKKESFPLTVTSAQKNPTAFYLCASKLRVFGAYEQYFGPGTRLTVT.

The CDR3 protein is CASSSGRSTVNTEAFF. The CDR3 bases are TGTGCCAGCAGCTCTGGAAGATCGACAGTGAACACTGAAGCTTTCTTT. The rearrangement joins TRBV7-2 to TRBJ1-1; D may be TRBD1 (5 bases). The germline V gene encodes CDR1 SGHTA and CDR2 FQGNSA. V lost 4 bases and J 0 bases, leaving 15 bases between the germline ends. The CDR3 has 16 residues.

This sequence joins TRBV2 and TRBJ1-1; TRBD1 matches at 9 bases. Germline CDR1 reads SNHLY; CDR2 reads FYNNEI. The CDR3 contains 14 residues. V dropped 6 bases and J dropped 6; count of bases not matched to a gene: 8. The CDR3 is CASSEQGATAEAFF. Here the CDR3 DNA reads TGTGCCAGCAGCGAACAGGGGGCGACGGCTGAAGCTTTCTTT. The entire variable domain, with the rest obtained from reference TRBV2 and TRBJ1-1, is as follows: EPEVTQTPSHQVTQMGQEVILRCVPISNHLYFYWYRQILGQKVEFLVSFYNNEISEKSEIFDDQFSVERPDGSNFTLKIRSTKLEDSAMYFCASSEQGATAEAFFGQGTRLTVV.

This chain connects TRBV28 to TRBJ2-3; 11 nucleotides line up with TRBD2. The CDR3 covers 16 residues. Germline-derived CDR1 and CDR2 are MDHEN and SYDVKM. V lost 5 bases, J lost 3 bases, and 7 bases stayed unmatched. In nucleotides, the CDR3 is TGTGCCAGCAGTGCTCCGGGACTAGCGGTAACAGATACGCAGTATTTT. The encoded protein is CASSAPGLAVTDTQYF.

The CDR3 spells CASSRQGPGNTIYF. The CDR3 DNA sequence: TGTGCCAGCAGCCGACAGGGCCCTGGAAACACCATATATTTT. This chain joins TRBV5-4 and TRBJ1-3; TRBD1 aligns across 7 bases. The V segment lost 4 bases and the J segment 2 bases; nucleotides outside the gene matches: 3. Germline V CDR1 and CDR2: SGHNT, YYREEE (reference sequence). This CDR3 has 14 residues.

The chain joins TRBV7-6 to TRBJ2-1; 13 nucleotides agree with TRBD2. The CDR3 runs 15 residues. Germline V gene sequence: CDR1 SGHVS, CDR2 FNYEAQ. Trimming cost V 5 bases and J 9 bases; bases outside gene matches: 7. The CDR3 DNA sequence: TGTGCCAGCAGCGCGGGACTAGCGGGACCTGGTGAGCAGTTCTTC. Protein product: CASSAGLAGPGEQFF.

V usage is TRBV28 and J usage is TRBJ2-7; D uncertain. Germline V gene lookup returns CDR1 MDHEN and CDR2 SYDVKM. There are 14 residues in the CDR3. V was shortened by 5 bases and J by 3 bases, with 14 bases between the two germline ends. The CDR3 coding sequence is TGTGCCAGCAGTACGACGGACGCGATCTACGAGCAGTACTTC. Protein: CASSTTDAIYEQYF.